This TCR beta chain appears in the sequencing data of a study of beta chain features in type 1 diabetes. Findings and caveats of the study: Among patients with Type 1 diabetes, TCRB CDR3s were moderately but significantly shorter in every one of the four CD4+ subsets.

What was sequenced were expressed TCRB transcripts, since all of the isolated RNA had been reverse transcribed. Sequencing used immunoSEQ multiplex PCR; TCRdb keeps in-frame clones, though not all of them. The repertoire consists of hundreds of thousands of clones, with about an eighth occurring once and the leading ten covering 0.022%. Germline-derived CDR1 and CDR2 are SGHDN and FVKESK. V was pared by 6 bases and J by 7 bases, with 7 bases between. The CDR3 is made up of 11 amino acids. As concerns this clone: Its antigen is unknown.

The clonotype comes from a man aged 18 to 30 with type 1 diabetes. The genes are TRBV14 and TRBJ2-1; D is unclear. The specimen was naive CD4+ T cells from blood. CDR3 DNA: TGTGCCAGCAGTGACACTAATGAGCAGTTCTTC. Translating it yields CASSDTNEQFF.